This T cell receptor beta chain was retrieved from a study of technical replicates of blood from several donors. V was clipped by 7 bases and J by 7 bases; unmatched bases: 8. The CDR3 is 16 amino acids. Germline V gene sequence: CDR1 SNHLY, CDR2 FYNNEI. The table came from immunoSEQ multiplex PCR; TCRdb's copy has only in-frame clones and leaves some out. The table includes more than 13,000 clones, approximately 80% detected once. The sample comprised PBMCs. This clonotype was obtained from a human donor in good health. The rearrangement links TRBV2 to TRBJ2-2, with 14 nucleotides matching TRBD2. The CDR3 coding sequence is TGTGCCAGCATGGGACTAGCGGGAGAAGGAGGCGGGGAGCTGTTTTTT. Translation gives CASMGLAGEGGGELFF.